The 27 T cell receptor beta chains in this list originate from one sample, sequenced in a study of T cells in pancreatic ductal adenocarcinoma. The selected patients with pancreatic ductal adenocarcinoma had surgery but no neoadjuvant therapy. Using immunoSEQ multiplex PCR, the repertoire was profiled, and TCRdb retains in-frame clones only, with some absent. The sample includes over 85,000 clones, roughly 95% seen only once; the top ten take roughly 3.1%. Sequencing was carried out using PBMCs. The receptor set was obtained from a human donor with pancreatic ductal adenocarcinoma.

This chain links TRBV11-3 with TRBJ2-2; 7 bases map to TRBD2. Germline CDR1 is SGHNT and CDR2 is YENEEA. The CDR3 loop spans 14 amino acids. With 5 bases clipped from V and 6 bases from J, the junction kept 6 bases outside the gene matches. The chain's CDR3 is CASSHRTRPGELFF. The CDR3 DNA follows: TGTGCCAGCAGCCACCGGACTAGGCCCGGGGAGCTGTTTTTT.

The chain uses TRBV15 and TRBJ2-7; 10 bases are shared with TRBD2. V trimming: 6 bases; J trimming: 3 bases; junction bases outside the gene matches: 20. The CDR3 consists of 19 residues. Germline V CDR1 and CDR2: LNHNV, YYDKDF (reference sequence). The chain's CDR3 is CATRGPPGLAGVVRYEQYF. CDR3 DNA sequence: TGTGCCACCAGGGGTCCGCCGGGGCTAGCGGGAGTAGTTCGCTACGAGCAGTACTTC.

In its sample, this clone was seen once. This chain joins TRBV5-1 and TRBJ2-5; a weak D match, TRBD2 (5 bases). Germline values: CDR1 SGHRS, CDR2 YFSETQ. CDR3 length equals 14 residues. Trimming took off 2 bases at V and 1 base at J, with 9 bases between the two ends. CDR3 bases: TGCGCCAGCAGCTTCGATACTAGCCAAGAGACCCAGTACTTC. Amino acids: CASSFDTSQETQYF.

Concerning this clone itself: The junction departs from the called germline gene at one end, perhaps through a read error. The chain uses TRBV4-3 and TRBJ1-3; the D is unclear. The germline V gene encodes CDR1 LGHNA and CDR2 YSLEER. The CDR3 is 16 amino acids. CDR3 in amino acids: CASSQVIGEAGNTIYF. CDR3 nucleotides: TGCGCCAGCAGTCAAGTCATAGGAGAAGCTGGAAACACCATATATTTT.

The chain has TRBV4-1 and TRBJ1-1; the D gene is possibly TRBD1 (6 bases). This CDR3 is 13 amino acids long. With 4 bases removed from V and 4 bases from J, the gap between germline ends came to 10 bases. Per germline, CDR1 MGHRA and CDR2 YSYEKL. This CDR3 is CASSREGGTEAFF. In nucleotides, the CDR3 is TGCGCCAGCAGCCGGGAGGGGGGCACTGAAGCTTTCTTT.

The chain links TRBV29-1 to TRBJ2-2; 12 nucleotides line up with TRBD2. CDR1 SQVTM and CDR2 ANQGSEA come from the germline V gene. Trimming cost V 7 bases and J 6 bases; bases outside gene matches: 3. CDR3 length: 13 amino acids. CDR3: CSGGLAGPGELFF. In DNA form, the CDR3 reads TGCAGCGGAGGACTAGCGGGACCCGGGGAGCTGTTTTTT.

The rearrangement uses TRBV7-6 and TRBJ2-7; D is undetermined. V lost 4 bases, J lost 6 bases, and 10 bases lay in between. The CDR3 is made up of 12 amino acids. From germline, CDR1 is SGHVS and CDR2 FNYEAQ. CDR3 loop: CASSSPYGEQYF. CDR3 in DNA: TGTGCCAGCAGCTCACCCTACGGCGAGCAGTACTTC.

A note on this clone: At one boundary the junction diverges from the germline segment, which might be a read error. This rearrangement joins TRBV4-1 to TRBJ1-2; D gene uncertain. CDR1 is MGHRA, CDR2 YSYEKL, per germline. This CDR3 has 13 residues. This CDR3 is CASSQEAGYGYTF. For the CDR3, the DNA is TGCGCCAGCAGTCAAGAAGCTGGCTATGGCTACACCTTC.

The chain employs TRBV2 and TRBJ1-4; D is unclear. The CDR3 covers 15 residues. Germline CDR1 reads SNHLY; CDR2 reads FYNNEI. V was pared by 6 bases and J by 3 bases, with 14 bases between. The CDR3 here is CASSPSRGANEKLFF. The CDR3 bases are TGTGCCAGCAGCCCCTCAAGAGGAGCTAATGAAAAACTGTTTTTT. Variable domain in full (rest from reference TRBV2 and TRBJ1-4): EPEVTQTPSHQVTQMGQEVILRCVPISNHLYFYWYRQILGQKVEFLVSFYNNEISEKSEIFDDQFSVERPDGSNFTLKIRSTKLEDSAMYFCASSPSRGANEKLFFGSGTQLSVL.

The chain uses TRBV6-5 and TRBJ1-2; TRBD1 matches at 7 bases. In germline, CDR1 is MNHEY, CDR2 SVGAGI. J was trimmed by 3 bases and V by 0 bases; bases with no gene match: 4. The CDR3 covers 15 residues. The CDR3 protein is CASSYSGGLDYGYTF. The CDR3 DNA is TGTGCCAGCAGTTACTCAGGGGGCTTGGACTATGGCTACACCTTC.

The chain uses TRBV28 and TRBJ2-5, with 8 bases aligning to TRBD1. In germline, CDR1 is MDHEN, CDR2 SYDVKM. The CDR3 loop spans 13 amino acids. The J segment lost 1 base and the V segment lost 7 bases, leaving 2 bases of the junction unmatched. The CDR3 spells CASTGQGQETQYF. The CDR3, as DNA: TGTGCCAGCACCGGACAGGGCCAAGAGACCCAGTACTTC.

This clone was seen just once. The chain uses TRBV4-1 and TRBJ2-5; TRBD1 agrees at 10 bases. Germline V lookup: CDR1 MGHRA, CDR2 YSYEKL. Trimming cost V 3 bases and J 2 bases; bases outside gene matches: 6. This CDR3 is built from 16 residues. The CDR3 nucleotides read TGCGCCAGCAGCCATACCGGGACAGGGGTACAAGAGACCCAGTACTTC. Translating gives CASSHTGTGVQETQYF.

The CDR3 DNA sequence: TGTGCCAGCAGCTTAGCGGGACACAACTCCTACGAGCAGTACTTC. Protein sequence: CASSLAGHNSYEQYF. This chain uses TRBV7-8 with TRBJ2-7, with TRBD1 as a possible D gene (6 bases). The CDR3 has 15 amino acids. Looked up from germline, CDR1 is SGHVS and CDR2 is FQNEAQ. Trimming took off 0 bases at V and 0 bases at J, with 9 bases between the two ends.

The chain recombines TRBV5-4 with TRBJ2-1; the match to TRBD2 covers 11 bases. The CDR3 is 16 residues long. The trim removed 4 bases at V and 4 bases at J, leaving 7 bases unmatched. The germline gives CDR1 SGHNT, CDR2 YYREEE (reference sequence). The CDR3 sequence: CASSGLAGGPYNEQFF. For the CDR3, the DNA is TGTGCCAGCAGCGGCTTAGCGGGAGGGCCGTACAATGAGCAGTTCTTC.

CDR3 in DNA: TGTGCCAGTAGTATGTTGCAAGGGGAAATCGGGGAGCTGTTTTTT. Its protein is CASSMLQGEIGELFF. The V call is TRBV19, the J call TRBJ2-2; D is possibly TRBD1 (5 bases). Germline loops: CDR1 LNHDA, CDR2 SQIVND (reference sequence). The length of the CDR3 is 15 residues. The V gene lost 3 bases and the J gene lost 7 bases, with 15 bases spanning the gap.

The gene calls are TRBV10-2 and TRBJ2-5; D possibly corresponds to TRBD2 (5 bases). The CDR3 has 12 residues. V dropped 5 bases and J dropped 4 bases, with 8 bases sitting between them. CDR1 and CDR2 (germline): WSHSY, SAAADI. The CDR3: CASSSSSETQYF. For the CDR3, the DNA is TGCGCCAGCAGTTCTAGCTCAGAGACCCAGTACTTC.

This clone was observed once. The chain uses TRBV4-3 and TRBJ1-4; D ambiguous. Germline V gene data show CDR1 as LGHNA and CDR2 as YSLEER. The CDR3 is 18 amino acids. V shed 3 bases and J shed 0 bases, with 17 bases lying between them. CDR3 sequence reads: CASSQWSDSLATNEKLFF. The CDR3 nucleotides are TGCGCCAGCAGCCAGTGGTCCGACTCCTTAGCAACTAATGAAAAACTGTTTTTT.

V and J are TRBV10-3 and TRBJ1-1; D ambiguous. Germline lookup yields CDR1 ENHRY and CDR2 SYGVKD. Trimming pared 9 bases from V and 7 bases from J, leaving 12 bases between. The CDR3 runs to 11 residues. CDR3 bases: TGTGCCATTTCTCAAGCAAGTGAAGCTTTCTTT. The encoded protein is CAISQASEAFF.

This chain links TRBV19 with TRBJ1-5; TRBD1 aligns across 7 bases. Trimming took 3 bases from V and 0 from J; bases not matched to a gene: 14. The CDR3 extends over 19 amino acids. Germline V lookup: CDR1 LNHDA, CDR2 SQIVND (reference sequence). The CDR3 loop is CASSIQGGRNTFSNQPQHF. The CDR3 DNA sequence: TGTGCCAGTAGTATTCAGGGGGGAAGAAACACGTTTAGCAATCAGCCCCAGCATTTT.

V usage is TRBV6-5 and J usage is TRBJ2-7; 11 bases match TRBD2. CDR1 MNHEY and CDR2 SVGAGI come from the germline V gene. After removal of 2 bases from V and 4 bases from J, the junction contained 4 bases not matched to a gene. CDR3 length: 15 residues. The chain's CDR3 is CASSYTLAGEYEQYF. The DNA for the CDR3 is TGTGCCAGCAGTTACACACTAGCGGGAGAATACGAGCAGTACTTC.

The chain couples TRBV27 to TRBJ2-7, with TRBD1 as a possible D gene (6 bases). V dropped 6 bases and J dropped 6 bases, with 12 bases sitting between them. Germline V lookup: CDR1 MNHEY, CDR2 SMNVEV (reference sequence). This CDR3 has 12 residues. The CDR3 DNA reads TGTGCCAGCAGAACTGGGGGCCGCGAGCAGTACTTC. The encoded protein is CASRTGGREQYF.

The chain has TRBV2 and TRBJ2-7, with D perhaps matching TRBD2 (5 bases). Germline V lookup: CDR1 SNHLY, CDR2 FYNNEI. The CDR3 length is 12 residues. V was shortened by 8 bases and J by 4 bases, with 12 bases between the two germline ends. CDR3 sequence (DNA): TGTGCCAGCCGGGCGGGTTCTTACGAGCAGTACTTC. It encodes CASRAGSYEQYF.

The chain has TRBV27 and TRBJ2-7, with D maybe TRBD2 (6 bases). V lost 3 bases and J 7 bases, leaving 22 bases between the germline ends. Germline values: CDR1 MNHEY, CDR2 SMNVEV (reference sequence). This CDR3 contains 16 residues. The CDR3 spells CASSFPQRREWEEQYF. The DNA of the CDR3 is TGTGCCAGCAGTTTCCCCCAGCGGAGGGAATGGGAGGAGCAGTACTTC.

This rearrangement joins TRBV5-5 to TRBJ1-1; TRBD1 might be the D (6 bases). The ends were cut back, 0 bases at V and 3 bases at J, with 12 bases in the middle. The CDR3 is 15 residues long. Germline CDR1 reads SGHKS; CDR2 reads YYEKEE (reference sequence). CDR3 in amino acids: CASSLVMGAHTEAFF. CDR3 sequence (DNA): TGTGCCAGCAGCTTGGTGATGGGGGCGCACACTGAAGCTTTCTTT.

This clone was counted a single time. V and J are TRBV13 and TRBJ2-1, with 8 bases identical to TRBD2. Per the germline V gene, CDR1 is PRHDT and CDR2 is FYEKMQ (reference sequence). The V gene end was trimmed by 5 bases and the J gene end by 8 bases; junction bases not matched to a gene: 14. The CDR3 totals 16 residues. The CDR3 sequence is CASSRGGRSGGYEQFF. The CDR3 region has the DNA TGTGCCAGCAGCCGGGGCGGGAGGTCCGGAGGCTATGAGCAGTTCTTC.

The rearrangement links TRBV5-1 to TRBJ2-2; 10 bases are a match to TRBD1. Unmatched junction bases numbered 5, after V lost 3 bases and J lost 3 bases. The CDR3 covers 16 residues. Per germline, CDR1 SGHRS and CDR2 YFSETQ. The CDR3 coding sequence is TGCGCCAGCAGCTCCCGGGACAGGGGATACACCGGGGAGCTGTTTTTT. This encodes CASSSRDRGYTGELFF.

The rearrangement joins TRBV5-1 to TRBJ2-1, with D tentatively TRBD2 (6 bases). The CDR3 totals 13 residues. V was pared by 2 bases and J by 5 bases, with 8 bases between. Germline lookup yields CDR1 SGHRS and CDR2 YFSETQ. As DNA, the CDR3 is TGCGCCAGCAGCTTTCAGCGGGACAATGAGCAGTTCTTC. Its translation: CASSFQRDNEQFF. Full variable domain (rest looked up from reference TRBV5-1 and TRBJ2-1): KAGVTQTPRYLIKTRGQQVTLSCSPISGHRSVSWYQQTPGQGLQFLFEYFSETQRNKGNFPGRFSGRQFSNSRSEMNVSTLELGDSALYLCASSFQRDNEQFFGPGTRLTVL.